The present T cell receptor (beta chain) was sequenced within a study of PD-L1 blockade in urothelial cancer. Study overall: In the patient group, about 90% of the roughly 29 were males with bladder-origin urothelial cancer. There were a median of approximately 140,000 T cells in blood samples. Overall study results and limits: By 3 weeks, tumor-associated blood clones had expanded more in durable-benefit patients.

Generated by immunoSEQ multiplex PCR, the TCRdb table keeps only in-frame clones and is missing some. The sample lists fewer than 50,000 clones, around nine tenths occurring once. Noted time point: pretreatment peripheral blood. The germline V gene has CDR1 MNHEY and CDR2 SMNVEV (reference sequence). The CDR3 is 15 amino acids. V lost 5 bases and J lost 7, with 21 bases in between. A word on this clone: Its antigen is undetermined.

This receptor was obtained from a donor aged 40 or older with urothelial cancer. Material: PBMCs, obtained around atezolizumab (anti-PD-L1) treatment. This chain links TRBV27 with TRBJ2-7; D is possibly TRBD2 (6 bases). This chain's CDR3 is CASSPLLAPREEQYF. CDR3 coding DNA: TGTGCCAGCAGTCCACTACTAGCCCCTCGAGAGGAGCAGTACTTC.